Following are 5 T cell receptor beta chains from one sample sequenced in a study of blood T cell repertoires in COVID-19. This table comes from immunoSEQ multiplex PCR, and its TCRdb copy is limited to in-frame clones, with some not included. Among 130,000 or so clones, 79% were seen once, and the ten largest hold approximately 5%. The sample comprised peripheral blood. The origin of the receptors is a woman in her sixties or seventies with COVID-19, enrolled during active disease.

The rearrangement joins TRBV2 to TRBJ2-4; 7 bases align to TRBD1. This CDR3 region has 13 residues. The V and J ends lost 6 bases and 9 bases, in that order; junction bases with no gene match: 8. CDR1 SNHLY and CDR2 FYNNEI come from the germline V gene. The CDR3 sequence: CASRSTGESIQYF. CDR3 DNA sequence: TGTGCCAGCAGGTCCACAGGGGAAAGCATTCAGTACTTC.

The rearrangement joins TRBV2 to TRBJ1-2; D is perhaps TRBD1 (5 bases). The CDR3 contains 14 residues. Trimming pared 6 bases from V and 3 bases from J, leaving 14 bases between. Germline CDR1 reads SNHLY; CDR2 reads FYNNEI. The CDR3 coding sequence is TGTGCCAGCAGAGTCGGGGGGGACTACTATGGCTACACCTTC. The encoded protein is CASRVGGDYYGYTF.

This clone showed up just a few times. J is TRBJ1-2 and V is TRBV6-2 or TRBV6-3; D remains unclear. The CDR3 consists of 15 residues. V was shortened by 3 bases and J by 4 bases, with 15 bases between the two germline ends. Per germline, CDR1 MNHEY and CDR2 SVGEGT. The DNA for the CDR3 is TGTGCCAGCAGTTATCCGGCCCTACGGGGCTATGGCTACACCTTC. Translated, it gives CASSYPALRGYGYTF.

This CDR3 is CASNGHSRTDTQYF. The CDR3 DNA sequence: TGTGCCAGTAACGGTCACTCCCGCACAGATACGCAGTATTTT. V usage is TRBV2 and J usage is TRBJ2-3, with D unclear. CDR1 is SNHLY, CDR2 FYNNEI, per germline. The ends were cut back, 9 bases at V and 1 base at J, with 14 bases in the middle. This CDR3 comprises 14 residues.

The V gene is TRBV6-2 or TRBV6-3, the J gene TRBJ1-1; TRBD1 matches 9 bases. The CDR3 spans 18 residues. Trimming cost V 0 bases and J 1 base; bases outside gene matches: 9. Germline CDR1 and CDR2: MNHEY and SVGEGT. The CDR3 DNA sequence: TGTGCCAGCAGTTACTCGAGGGACAGGGTAGGACAGAACACTGAAGCTTTCTTT. Protein: CASSYSRDRVGQNTEAFF.